What follows are 15 T cell receptor beta chains derived from one specimen sequenced in a study of HIV-infected patients and healthy controls. Each CDR3 protein gets one entry after TCRdb re-called the 5' RACE reads with MiXCR. The table includes about 64,000 distinct CDR3 sequences, 15% to 20% detected once. Sequencing input: CD4+ T cells from blood. These receptors came from a human donor in good health.

This clonotype was detected ten times or more. The genes are TRBV7-3 and TRBJ2-5; TRBD2 matches at 9 bases. The CDR3 length is 16 residues. The V and J ends lost 2 bases and 1 base, in that order; junction bases with no gene match: 5. Germline V lookup: CDR1 SGHTA, CDR2 FQGTGA. The CDR3 loop reads CASSLGAGGGQETQYF. CDR3 nucleotides: TGTGCCAGCAGCTTAGGAGCGGGAGGAGGCCAAGAGACCCAGTACTTC.

This clonotype came up many times. The rearrangement links TRBV7-8 to TRBJ2-3; 8 bases fit TRBD2. Germline loops: CDR1 SGHVS, CDR2 FQNEAQ. This CDR3 has 17 amino acids. V lost 8 bases and J lost 1; bases outside the gene matches: 14. As DNA, the CDR3 is TGTGCCAGCGGAATACTGACCGGGGGGGTGGGCACAGATACGCAGTATTTT. Its translation: CASGILTGGVGTDTQYF.

In this sample, this clonotype turned up a few times. The chain uses TRBV6-5 and TRBJ1-2, with a possible D match to TRBD1 (5 bases). The CDR3 is 14 residues long. CDR1 is MNHEY and CDR2 is SVGAGI in the germline V gene. Trimming took off 0 bases at V and 8 bases at J, with 13 bases between the two ends. CDR3 nucleotides: TGTGCCAGCAGTTACTCTGCCCACCGGGGGGGCTACACCTTC. Translation: CASSYSAHRGGYTF.

This clonotype was detected ten times or more. The CDR3 sequence is CSARVGLDGSPLHF. DNA of the CDR3: TGCAGTGCTAGAGTTGGACTTGATGGGTCACCCCTCCACTTT. The chain is built from TRBV20-1 and TRBJ1-6; D is unclear. This CDR3 comprises 14 residues. Germline loops: CDR1 DFQATT, CDR2 SNEGSKA (reference sequence). Trimming removed 1 base from V and 10 bases from J, with 14 bases in between.

The V and J genes are TRBV30 and TRBJ2-7, with 9 nucleotides matching TRBD1. The CDR3 has 13 amino acids. Germline V CDR1 and CDR2: GTSNPN, SVGIG (reference sequence). The V segment lost 1 base and the J segment 6 bases; nucleotides outside the gene matches: 4. CDR3 DNA sequence: TGTGCCTGGAGTGAGGACAGGGGACGCGAGCAGTACTTC. It specifies CAWSEDRGREQYF.

At least ten counts were recorded for this clonotype. The rearrangement joins TRBV29-1 to TRBJ2-3; 10 positions match TRBD1. In germline, CDR1 is SQVTM, CDR2 ANQGSEA. The trim removed 4 bases at V and 5 bases at J, leaving 9 bases unmatched. The CDR3 length is 15 residues. Written as DNA, the CDR3 is TGCAGCGTTGGCCTCCGGGGACAGGGGTTAGATACGCAGTATTTT. Translation gives CSVGLRGQGLDTQYF.

The J gene is TRBJ1-1, the V gene TRBV13, with D possibly matching TRBD1 (5 bases). The CDR3 spans 15 residues. V was shortened by 1 base and J by 2 bases, with 11 bases between the two germline ends. Germline lookup yields CDR1 PRHDT and CDR2 FYEKMQ (reference sequence). CDR3: CASSLEGASNTEAFF. CDR3 bases: TGTGCCAGCAGCTTAGAAGGGGCCTCTAACACTGAAGCTTTCTTT. The entire variable domain, with the rest obtained from reference TRBV13 and TRBJ1-1, is as follows: AAGVIQSPRHLIKEKRETATLKCYPIPRHDTVYWYQQGPGQDPQFLISFYEKMQSDKGSIPDRFSAQQFSDYHSELNMSSLELGDSALYFCASSLEGASNTEAFFGQGTRLTVV.

There are many counts of this clonotype. V usage is TRBV20-1 and J usage is TRBJ2-3, with 10 bases aligning to TRBD2. Per the germline V gene, CDR1 is DFQATT and CDR2 is SNEGSKA (reference sequence). Trimming removed 2 bases from V and 0 bases from J; junction bases left unmatched: 5. This CDR3 comprises 16 residues. The CDR3 loop is CSARRGLAASTDTQYF. The CDR3 DNA follows: TGCAGTGCTAGACGAGGACTAGCGGCTAGCACAGATACGCAGTATTTT.

This clonotype has only a few counts. The genes are TRBV11-2 and TRBJ2-2; 7 nucleotides line up with TRBD1. Germline CDR1 reads SGHAT; CDR2 reads FQNNGV. The V and J ends lost 3 bases and 0 bases, in that order; junction bases with no gene match: 13. This CDR3 is built from 19 residues. The CDR3, as DNA: TGTGCCAGCAGCTTCCCCCTGACAGGGCAGGAAGCGAACACCGGGGAGCTGTTTTTT. Encoded protein: CASSFPLTGQEANTGELFF.

This clonotype came up many times. The J gene is TRBJ2-1, the V gene TRBV6-2 or TRBV6-3; the match to TRBD2 covers 14 bases. Germline-derived CDR1 and CDR2 are MNHEY and SVGEGT. This CDR3 is 16 amino acids long. V dropped 6 bases and J dropped 10; count of bases not matched to a gene: 11. As DNA, the CDR3 is TGTGCCAGCAGGCAAACGGGACTAGCGGGGGCTAGGGAGCAGTTCTTC. This gives the protein CASRQTGLAGAREQFF.

This clonotype was counted at least ten times. The chain couples TRBV20-1 to TRBJ1-1; a possible D gene is TRBD1 (6 bases). From germline, CDR1 is DFQATT and CDR2 SNEGSKA (reference sequence). The CDR3 is 13 amino acids. Trimming took off 4 bases at V and 9 bases at J, with 18 bases between the two ends. The CDR3 nucleotides are TGCAGTGCTACCCCGATTGACAGGCCCCAAGCTTTCTTT. This translates into CSATPIDRPQAFF.

In its sample, this clonotype was seen a few times. This sequence joins TRBV19 and TRBJ1-1; D is perhaps TRBD1 (5 bases). The germline gives CDR1 LNHDA, CDR2 SQIVND (reference sequence). V was shortened by 5 bases and J by 3 bases, with 19 bases between the two germline ends. The CDR3 is 16 residues long. This chain's CDR3 is CASSSRTRAGDTEAFF. In DNA form, the CDR3 reads TGTGCCAGTAGTTCCAGGACACGCGCCGGGGACACTGAAGCTTTCTTT.

This clonotype was found a few times. This CDR3 reads CASSSRLANTGELFF. The CDR3, as DNA: TGTGCCAGCAGTTCTCGACTAGCGAACACCGGGGAGCTGTTTTTT. V usage is TRBV7-2 and J usage is TRBJ2-2, with D tentatively TRBD2 (6 bases). The CDR3 loop spans 15 amino acids. Trimming removed 6 bases at V and 0 bases at J, with 11 bases between. Germline CDR1 is SGHTA and CDR2 is FQGNSA.

This clonotype was seen at least ten times. This chain uses TRBV12-3 or TRBV12-4 with TRBJ1-2; maybe TRBD1 (5 bases). The CDR3 extends over 15 amino acids. Trimming removed 4 bases at V and 2 bases at J, with 14 bases between. For the CDR3, the DNA is TGTGCCAGCAGTTCCTACGGGACGGCCAACTATGGCTACACCTTC. This gives the protein CASSSYGTANYGYTF.

Only a few counts were recorded for this clonotype. The V and J genes are TRBV21-1 and TRBJ2-7. TRBV21-1 is a documented pseudogene. The CDR3 covers 15 residues. The CDR3 region is CASSPGVGPFYEQYF. The CDR3 DNA follows: TGTGCCAGCAGCCCAGGAGTCGGACCTTTTTACGAGCAGTACTTC.